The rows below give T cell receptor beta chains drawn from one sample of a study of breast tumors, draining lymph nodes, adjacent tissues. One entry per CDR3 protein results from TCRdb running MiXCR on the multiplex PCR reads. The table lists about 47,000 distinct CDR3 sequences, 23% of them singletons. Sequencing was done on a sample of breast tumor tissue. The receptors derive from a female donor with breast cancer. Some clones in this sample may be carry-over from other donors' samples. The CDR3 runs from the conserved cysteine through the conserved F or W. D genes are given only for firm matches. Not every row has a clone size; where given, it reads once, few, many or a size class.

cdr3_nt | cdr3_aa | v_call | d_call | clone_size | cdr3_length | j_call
TGTGCCAGCAGTCCAGGAGCCTACGAGCAGTACTTC | CASSPGAYEQYF | TRBV28 | . | many | 12 | TRBJ2-7
TGTGCCAGCAGCCAAGAAGGTCAGCAGTGGGGCTACGAGCAGTACTTC | CASSQEGQQWGYEQYF | TRBV3-1 | . | many | 16 | TRBJ2-7
TGTGCCAGCAGTGAAAGTAAGTCCTGGGATGAGCAGTTCTTC | CASSESKSWDEQFF | TRBV2 | . | many | 14 | TRBJ2-1
TGTGCCAGCAGTTTGAGGACAGGGTCCTACGAGCAGTACTTC | CASSLRTGSYEQYF | TRBV27 | TRBD1 | few | 14 | TRBJ2-7
TGTGCCAGCAGTCATGAGTCCAATACCTACGAGCAGTACTTC | CASSHESNTYEQYF | TRBV2 | . | many | 14 | TRBJ2-7
TGCAGTGCTAGAAAGGGGACTAGCGTGGGCGAGGAGCTGTTTTTT | CSARKGTSVGEELFF | TRBV20-1 | TRBD2 | many | 15 | TRBJ2-2
TGTGCCAGCAGCTTAGGCGGGAACCGGGAAAAACTGTTTTTT | CASSLGGNREKLFF | TRBV7-2 | . | many | 14 | TRBJ1-4
TGTGCCAGCAGTTTATCGATTACCCACAGTTCCTATAATTCACCCCTCCACTTT | CASSLSITHSSYNSPLHF | TRBV27 | . | many | 18 | TRBJ1-6
TGTGCCATCAGTGAGAGGTCCTCAGGGGATTCACCCCTCCACTTT | CAISERSSGDSPLHF | TRBV10-3 | . | many | 15 | TRBJ1-6
TGTGCCAGCAGCCAGGGGGGAATAGCGGGAGATGTCTACGAGCAGTACTTC | CASSQGGIAGDVYEQYF | TRBV4-2 | TRBD2 | medium-sized | 17 | TRBJ2-7
TGCGCCAGCAGCCCCGGACTAGCGGCTAAGGGGGAGCTGTTTTTT | CASSPGLAAKGELFF | TRBV5-1 | TRBD2 | many | 15 | TRBJ2-2
TGTGCCAGCACATTCAGGGGAGCTGTGGTGAGGGAGCAGTACTTC | CASTFRGAVVREQYF | TRBV28 | . | few | 15 | TRBJ2-7
TGCAGTGGGTCAACTAATGAAAAACTGTTTTTT | CSGSTNEKLFF | TRBV20-1 | . | many | 11 | TRBJ1-4
TGTGCCAGCAGTTTGTCCTTGACCGGGACGCTCAATGAGCAGTTCTTC | CASSLSLTGTLNEQFF | TRBV28 | . | . | 16 | TRBJ2-1
TGTGCCAGTAGTATTAGCGGGGGAATGAATGAGCAGTTCTTC | CASSISGGMNEQFF | TRBV19 | TRBD2 | few | 14 | TRBJ2-1
TGTGCCAGCAGCTCCCCACTTGTACCGGGGATTGAATTAGATACGCAGTATTTT | CASSSPLVPGIELDTQYF | TRBV11-2 | . | many | 18 | TRBJ2-3
TGTGCCAGCAGCCCCAGGGTTGGTTCAGATACGCAGTATTTT | CASSPRVGSDTQYF | TRBV7-9 | . | many | 14 | TRBJ2-3
TGTGCCAGCAGCCCTCCTCAGGGTAGTGGCTACACCTTC | CASSPPQGSGYTF | TRBV28 | . | few | 13 | TRBJ1-2
TGTGCCAGCAGGACAGGGTTAGATACGCAGTATTTT | CASRTGLDTQYF | TRBV27 | TRBD1 | many | 12 | TRBJ2-3
TGTGCCAGCAGTGATTTACGTGGGCCCCAGCATTTT | CASSDLRGPQHF | TRBV6-1 | . | few | 12 | TRBJ1-5
TGTGCCAGCAGCCCCGACAGGGCTGGGGCCAACGTCCTGACTTTC | CASSPDRAGANVLTF | TRBV7-2 | TRBD1 | many | 15 | TRBJ2-6
TGTGCCAGCAGCCCCTTACAGGGCCACTATGGCTACACCTTC | CASSPLQGHYGYTF | TRBV7-9 | . | many | 14 | TRBJ1-2
TGTGCCAGCAGAGAGACAGGGGCTGGCGGCTACACCTTC | CASRETGAGGYTF | TRBV2 | TRBD1 | . | 13 | TRBJ1-2
TGTGCCAGCAGCCAAGGGTCGGGGACAGGGAATCAGCCCCAGCATTTT | CASSQGSGTGNQPQHF | TRBV3-1 | TRBD1 | many | 16 | TRBJ1-5
TGTGCCAGCAGCCAAGTCACCGGGGAGCTGTTTTTT | CASSQVTGELFF | TRBV3-1 | . | . | 12 | TRBJ2-2
TGCAGTGCTAGGGGATTCGACTCCTACGAGCAGTACTTC | CSARGFDSYEQYF | TRBV20-1 | . | many | 13 | TRBJ2-7
TGCGCCAGCAGCATTGGGGGGGCCGGCTCAGATACGCAGTATTTT | CASSIGGAGSDTQYF | TRBV5-1 | . | . | 15 | TRBJ2-3
TGTGCCAGCAGCGTAGGTTCAGCGTACAACAATGAGCAGTTCTTC | CASSVGSAYNNEQFF | TRBV9 | . | many | 15 | TRBJ2-1
TGCGCCAGCAGCTTGGGCGACAACAACTCTGGAAACACCATATATTTT | CASSLGDNNSGNTIYF | TRBV5-1 | . | many | 16 | TRBJ1-3
TGTGCCAGCAGTTTAGCCCCTTATCTCGAGCAGTACTTC | CASSLAPYLEQYF | TRBV12-3/TRBV12-4 | . | many | 13 | TRBJ2-7
TGTGCCAGCAGCTCACCGAGATTTACCAATGAGCAGTTCTTC | CASSSPRFTNEQFF | TRBV6-5 | . | . | 14 | TRBJ2-1
TGTGCCAGCAACACCCCCCGGGGGGGGGCGTATGGCTACACCTTC | CASNTPRGGAYGYTF | TRBV28 | . | . | 15 | TRBJ1-2
TGCGCCAGCAGCCAACCCCTGGGGCCGGGTGGCTACACCTTC | CASSQPLGPGGYTF | TRBV4-1 | . | many | 14 | TRBJ1-2
TGCAGTGCTAGACTCCCGGCGGGGACAGGACAACGTATTAACTATGGCTACACCTTC | CSARLPAGTGQRINYGYTF | TRBV20-1 | TRBD1 | many | 19 | TRBJ1-2
TGTGCCAGCAGCCGATCCCCTAGCCGGCGGGGAGCCTACGAGCAGTACTTC | CASSRSPSRRGAYEQYF | TRBV6-5 | . | many | 17 | TRBJ2-7
TGCGCCAGCAGCCAAGCGTTAAGGTCAGAAGCCTACGAGCAGTACTTC | CASSQALRSEAYEQYF | TRBV4-1 | . | many | 16 | TRBJ2-7
TGCAGTGCTAGGCCCCTCGTTAGGCTAGGTATTGAGCAGTTCTTC | CSARPLVRLGIEQFF | TRBV20-1 | . | many | 15 | TRBJ2-1
TGTGCCAGCAGCCAAGACGCTGGGTTGTCCCCACGGGGGAACGGCTACACCTTC | CASSQDAGLSPRGNGYTF | TRBV4-2 | . | many | 18 | TRBJ1-2